One and the same sample provided the 4 T cell receptor beta chains below, sequenced in a study of blood T cell repertoires in COVID-19. Assay: immunoSEQ multiplex PCR; the TCRdb copy retains only in-frame clones and omits some. The sample lists over 200,000 clones; approximately 90% were seen once. Material for sequencing was peripheral blood. The receptors originated from a middle-aged woman who had recovered from COVID-19.

This chain joins TRBV3-1 (or the pseudogene TRBV3-2) and TRBJ2-1; maybe TRBD2 (6 bases). The CDR3 runs to 21 residues. In germline, CDR1 is LGHDT, CDR2 YNNKEL (reference sequence). V lost 4 bases, J lost 8 bases, and 36 bases lay in between. CDR3 bases: TGTGCCAGCAGCCCCCTGGGACCAAGACTAGGCGGCCCACCCCGAGGCGATGAGCAGTTCTTC. It codes for CASSPLGPRLGGPPRGDEQFF.

The chain has TRBV18 and TRBJ2-3; D may be TRBD1 (6 bases). V gave up 5 bases and J gave up 1 base, with 13 bases separating them. There are 15 residues in the CDR3. Per the germline V gene, CDR1 is KGHSH and CDR2 is LQKENI. In nucleotides, the CDR3 is TGTGCCAGCTCAACCACAGGGAGTCGCACAGATACGCAGTATTTT. Amino acids: CASSTTGSRTDTQYF.

The chain uses TRBV29-1 and TRBJ2-7; 8 nucleotides match TRBD1. The CDR3 runs to 14 residues. Per germline, CDR1 SQVTM and CDR2 ANQGSEA. The junction had 6 bases not matched to a gene; V was cut back by 5 bases and J by 0 bases. The CDR3 loop reads CSVTQGGGSYEQYF. In DNA form, the CDR3 reads TGCAGCGTTACACAGGGGGGTGGCTCCTACGAGCAGTACTTC.

J is TRBJ2-3 and V is TRBV4-3; D gene unclear. The V gene's germline CDR1 is LGHNA and CDR2 YSLEER. The V gene lost 1 base and the J gene lost 8 bases, with 7 bases spanning the gap. The CDR3 consists of 12 residues. This CDR3 reads CASSQGGGTQYF. The CDR3 nucleotides are TGCGCCAGCAGCCAAGGCGGTGGTACGCAGTATTTT.